Listed below are T cell receptor beta chains from one sample, sequenced in a study of prognosis after radiotherapy for stage I lung cancer. Each CDR3 protein is one row after TCRdb ran MiXCR on the multiplex PCR reads. The profile shows about 12,000 distinct CDR3 sequences, about 51% of them singletons. The sample consisted of PBMCs, taken before or after stereotactic body radiation therapy (not recorded which). These TCRs come from a donor aged 50 or older with non-small cell lung cancer. The CDR3 runs from the conserved cysteine through the conserved F or W. A D gene is named only where the DNA matches it firmly. A clone size is listed for some rows: how often the clone was seen (once, few, many), or a class if it is expanded.

j_call,d_call,v_call,clone_size,cdr3_aa,cdr3_nt
TRBJ2-3,TRBD2,TRBV19,-,CASSIRTSGSSGTQYF,TGTGCCAGTAGTATAAGGACTAGCGGGAGTTCGGGTACGCAGTATTTT
TRBJ1-2,-,TRBV11-1,few,CASSLQENYGYTF,TGTGCCAGCAGCTTACAGGAAAACTATGGCTACACCTTC
TRBJ2-2,-,TRBV30,medium-sized,CAWKERRWAGELFF,TGTGCCTGGAAAGAGCGTAGGTGGGCCGGGGAGCTGTTTTTT
TRBJ1-1,TRBD1,TRBV2,-,CASRPTGGNTEAFF,TGTGCTAGCAGACCGACAGGGGGAAACACTGAAGCTTTCTTT
TRBJ2-7,-,TRBV28,medium-sized,CASTPGESHEQYF,TGTGCCAGCACCCCCGGTGAGAGTCACGAGCAGTACTTC
TRBJ1-1,-,TRBV19,many,CASRISEWGKAFF,TGTGCCAGTAGAATTTCGGAATGGGGGAAGGCTTTCTTT
TRBJ2-7,-,TRBV6-9,-,CASSSEGREQYF,TGTGCCAGCAGTTCTGAAGGGCGGGAGCAGTACTTC
TRBJ1-4,-,TRBV28,many,CASSPGQSNNEKLFF,TGTGCCAGCAGTCCCGGACAGAGCAATAATGAAAAACTGTTTTTT
TRBJ1-5,-,TRBV6-1,medium-sized,CASRTSGSNQPQHF,TGTGCCAGCAGGACTAGTGGATCCAATCAGCCCCAGCATTTT
TRBJ2-1,-,TRBV25-1,medium-sized,CASSEDSPYNEQFF,TGTGCCAGCAGTGAGGACTCCCCCTACAATGAGCAGTTCTTC
TRBJ1-1,-,TRBV5-4,many,CASSYREATEAFF,TGTGCCAGCAGTTACAGGGAGGCCACTGAAGCTTTCTTT
TRBJ1-2,TRBD1,TRBV7-6,-,CASIKIAQGAGGYTF,TGTGCCAGCATCAAAATAGCCCAGGGGGCGGGAGGCTACACCTTC
TRBJ2-2,-,TRBV6-1,medium-sized,CASSESLLIGGTTGELFF,TGTGCCAGCAGTGAATCCCTACTGATAGGGGGTACAACCGGGGAGCTGTTTTTT
TRBJ2-1,-,TRBV20-1,-,CSVAEGGEGNEQFF,TGCAGTGTTGCGGAGGGTGGCGAGGGCAATGAGCAGTTCTTC
TRBJ2-1,-,TRBV7-9,-,CASSLVGNAYNEQFF,TGTGCCAGCAGCTTGGTCGGGAATGCCTACAATGAGCAGTTCTTC
TRBJ1-2,TRBD1,TRBV20-1,-,CSARGTGDYGYTF,TGCAGTGCGAGAGGGACAGGGGACTATGGCTACACCTTC
TRBJ1-2,TRBD1,TRBV6-1,-,CAGSMEGAQNYGYTF,TGTGCCGGCAGTATGGAGGGGGCGCAAAACTATGGCTACACCTTC
TRBJ2-1,-,TRBV7-9,medium-sized,CASSLELIGRRGRVNEQFF,TGTGCCAGCAGCTTAGAGTTAATCGGGAGAAGGGGTAGGGTCAATGAGCAGTTCTTC
TRBJ2-1,TRBD2,TRBV14,medium-sized,CASSHPTSGNSNEQFF,TGTGCCAGCAGCCACCCGACTAGCGGAAACTCGAATGAGCAGTTCTTC
TRBJ2-3,-,TRBV6-5,-,CASSYRRFSSTDTRYF,TGTGCCAGCAGTTATCGACGGTTTTCTAGCACAGATACGCGGTATTTT
TRBJ2-2,-,TRBV6-4,-,CASSDSPGSTGELFF,TGTGCCAGCAGTGACTCACCAGGGTCCACCGGGGAGCTGTTTTTT
TRBJ2-7,-,TRBV20-1,medium-sized,CSARDIEDSQGEQYF,TGCAGTGCTAGAGATATTGAGGACTCCCAGGGGGAGCAGTACTTC
TRBJ1-6,-,TRBV28,medium-sized,CASSLPDDSYNSPLHF,TGTGCCAGCAGCCTCCCGGATGACTCCTATAATTCACCCCTCCACTTT
TRBJ2-1,-,TRBV20-1,once,CSARDGLRNEQFF,TGCAGTGCTAGAGATGGGTTGCGGAATGAGCAGTTCTTC
TRBJ1-5,-,TRBV6-1,-,CASREGTHHPQHF,TGTGCCAGCAGGGAGGGGACTCATCATCCCCAGCATTTT
TRBJ1-6,TRBD1,TRBV19,once,CASSRGQGNSPLHF,TGTGCCAGTAGTAGAGGACAGGGGAATTCACCCCTCCACTTT
TRBJ1-4,TRBD1,TRBV5-1,many,CASSLESQGAGEKLFF,TGCGCCAGCAGCTTGGAGTCACAGGGGGCGGGGGAAAAACTGTTTTTT
TRBJ2-2,TRBD2,TRBV11-3,medium-sized,CASSLSLPSGSNTGELFF,TGTGCCAGCAGCTTAAGCCTACCTAGCGGGTCGAACACCGGGGAGCTGTTTTTT
TRBJ1-2,-,TRBV28,-,CASSFSRTIGYTF,TGTGCCAGCAGTTTTTCCAGAACCATCGGCTACACCTTC
TRBJ2-7,-,TRBV7-9,-,CASILALGGPYEQYF,TGTGCCAGCATCTTAGCATTAGGCGGCCCCTACGAGCAGTACTTC
TRBJ2-5,TRBD2,TRBV3-1,many,CASSPSGRETQYF,TGTGCCAGCAGCCCTAGCGGGAGGGAGACCCAGTACTTC
TRBJ1-2,-,TRBV6-2/TRBV6-3,-,CASSYSAYGYTF,TGTGCCAGCAGTTACTCTGCGTATGGCTACACCTTC
TRBJ2-7,-,TRBV28,medium-sized,CASSLRYEQYF,TGTGCCAGCAGTTTAAGGTACGAGCAGTACTTC
TRBJ2-7,-,TRBV5-1,-,CASSHGQTYEQDF,TGCGCCAGCAGCCACGGACAGACTTACGAGCAGGACTTC
TRBJ1-2,TRBD1,TRBV20-1,medium-sized,CSAIRGVYGYTF,TGCAGTGCTATCAGGGGGGTGTATGGCTACACCTTC
TRBJ2-3,TRBD2,TRBV6-1,-,CASRILATSTDTQYF,TGTGCCAGCAGGATACTAGCGACTAGCACAGATACGCAGTATTTT
TRBJ2-7,-,TRBV13,-,CASSLVGREQYF,TGTGCCAGCAGCTTAGTCGGTCGCGAGCAGTACTTC